These 8 T cell receptor beta chains came from one sample sequenced in a study of T cell repertoires in cytomegalovirus infection. What these receptors recognize is not known. From the reads, TCRdb called clonotypes with MiXCR, one entry per CDR3 protein. The table has 640,000 or so distinct CDR3 sequences, 30% to 35% seen once. The sequencing used cultured PBMCs, collected from culture after CMV antigen stimulation. These receptors were taken from a human donor in good health (CMV status not recorded). Some clones in this sample may be carry-over from other donors' samples.

The chain couples TRBV5-4 to TRBJ2-3, with D possibly being TRBD1 or TRBD2 (6 bases each). Trimming left V 5 bases short and J 1 base short, with 14 bases between. The CDR3 has 15 amino acids. The V gene's germline CDR1 is SGHNT and CDR2 YYREEE (reference sequence). CDR3 in DNA: TGTGCCAGCAGGTTTTTGGGGGGCCGCACAGATACGCAGTATTTT. Translated, it gives CASRFLGGRTDTQYF.

The V and J genes are TRBV5-1 and TRBJ2-7; 15 nucleotides agree with TRBD2. Germline loops: CDR1 SGHRS, CDR2 YFSETQ. The J segment lost 2 bases and the V segment lost 5 bases, leaving 5 bases of the junction unmatched. The CDR3 sequence is 16 residues long. CDR3 in DNA: TGCGCCAGCAGTTGGGGACTAGCGGGAGGCCCCTACGAGCAGTACTTC. Encoded protein: CASSWGLAGGPYEQYF.

This clonotype was observed a handful of times. This rearrangement joins TRBV7-9 to TRBJ1-1; D is possibly TRBD1 (5 bases). Trimming removed 3 bases at V and 4 bases at J, with 15 bases between. The CDR3 has 15 residues. The germline V gene has CDR1 SEHNR and CDR2 FQNEAQ (reference sequence). This chain's CDR3 is CASSFLRGEGTEAFF. CDR3 nucleotide sequence: TGTGCCAGCAGCTTCCTAAGGGGAGAAGGCACTGAAGCTTTCTTT. The variable domain in full, with the rest retrieved from reference TRBV7-9 and TRBJ1-1, is DTGVSQNPRHKITKRGQNVTFRCDPISEHNRLYWYRQTLGQGPEFLTYFQNEAQLEKSRLLSDRFSAERPKGSFSTLEIQRTEQGDSAMYLCASSFLRGEGTEAFFGQGTRLTVV.

V is TRBV6-1 and J is TRBJ1-5; possibly TRBD1 for D (5 bases). Trimming took off 8 bases at V and 6 bases at J, with 14 bases between the two ends. CDR1 is MNHNS, CDR2 SASEGT, per germline. The CDR3 is made up of 13 amino acids. The CDR3, as DNA: TGTGCCAGCCGGGCGGCAGGGCTTCAGCCCCAGCATTTT. Protein sequence: CASRAAGLQPQHF.

This clonotype was seen more than once but under ten times. The CDR3 region is CASSLGVGYGYTF. The CDR3 DNA reads as TGTGCCAGCAGCTTAGGGGTCGGCTATGGCTACACCTTC. The rearrangement uses TRBV7-8 and TRBJ1-2; D ambiguous. V was clipped by 1 base and J by 4 bases, with 7 bases between them. The length of the CDR3 is 13 residues. Germline V CDR1 and CDR2: SGHVS, FQNEAQ. The whole variable domain, remainder taken from reference TRBV7-8 and TRBJ1-2, is GAGVSQSPRYKVAKRGQDVALRCDPISGHVSLFWYQQALGQGPEFLTYFQNEAQLDKSGLPSDRFFAERPEGSVSTLKIQRTQQEDSAVYLCASSLGVGYGYTFGSGTRLTVV.

This clonotype occurred a few times. J is TRBJ1-5 and V is TRBV20-1; 8 nucleotides match TRBD1. This CDR3 contains 12 residues. Germline V gene lookup returns CDR1 DFQATT and CDR2 SNEGSKA (reference sequence). J lost 7 bases, V lost 4 bases, and 3 bases had no gene match. CDR3 region: CSANRGGQPQHF. DNA for the CDR3: TGCAGTGCTAACAGGGGGGGACAGCCCCAGCATTTT.

The table lists this clonotype with a few counts. The junction does not match germline at one end; this may be a read error. The V call is TRBV7-2, the J call TRBJ2-3, with TRBD2 matching over 11 bases. The CDR3 spans 15 residues. Germline lookup yields CDR1 SGHTA and CDR2 FQGNSA. The CDR3 region has the DNA TGTGCCAGCAGCGTAGCGGGGGGGCAGGTAGATACGCAGTATTTT. It specifies CASSVAGGQVDTQYF.

This clonotype was detected only a few times. The chain combines TRBV7-6 with TRBJ2-1; 9 bases map to TRBD2. J was trimmed by 10 bases and V by 1 base; bases with no gene match: 11. The CDR3 sequence is 16 residues long. The germline gives CDR1 SGHVS, CDR2 FNYEAQ. This chain's CDR3 is CASSLVAGGPRWEQFF. The CDR3 DNA is TGTGCCAGCAGCTTAGTGGCGGGAGGGCCAAGATGGGAGCAGTTCTTC.